The present entry profiles one TCR beta chain with its context. Its antigen remains unidentified. Per-nucleotide qualities are absent, and no much larger clonotype sits a single base away. The junction carries 8 bases between V and J, which are trimmed by 0 bases and 2 bases respectively. Sequences SGHTA (CDR1) and FQGTGA (CDR2) are obtained from the germline V gene. From the cysteine up to the phenylalanine, the CDR3 has a length of 15 residues. Only the CDR3 DNA is retained, 45 bases long and in frame from the first base. Libraries were made using 5' RACE. The sequencer listed for this sample is Illumina HiSeq 2000. Template switching introduced a universal primer binding site; the final cDNA contained a unique molecular identifier, enabling accurate counting of TCR cDNA molecules. Specific primers in the conserved constant-segment region were used to synthesize first-strand cDNA for TCR alpha and beta chains. To control for contamination, every cDNA library was double barcoded, receiving both a SMART-Mk sample barcode and Illumina barcodes. TruSeq adapter sequences and Illumina sample barcodes were added in two successive PCR steps. Sequencing of the TCR alpha and beta cDNA libraries was done on the Illumina HiSeq platform using custom primers. Per the original workflow: Unique molecular identifiers were extracted from raw reads with MiGEC, and CDR3 positions were determined with MiXCR. Recombination models were inferred per individual with the repgenHMM and IGoR tools using an EM algorithm. Shared clonotype analysis was performed with the tcR package in R, normalizing sharing by the product of cloneset sizes. Out-of-frame nonproductive sequences were analyzed to study raw recombination free of thymic and clonal selection effects. TCRdb handled the public reads itself, with Q25 trimming in fastp and clone calling in MiXCR, and kept productive beta chains. Each entry merges the rows of one CDR3 protein and shows their most common DNA and genes. The V and J calls and clone size come from TCRdb's table, not from the authors' own analysis. In all, the sample holds roughly 250,000 distinct CDR3 sequences, and 6.5% to 9% of those were seen once. The ten biggest clones cover approximately 5.4% of the sample.

Every donor in the study was a healthy Caucasian. The twin cohort consisted of three pairs of female monozygotic twins, all aged roughly 18 to 30 years. Positive isolation kits from Invitrogen were used to isolate CD4+ and CD8+ T cell populations. The entry originates in a study of identical twins (dated by TCRdb to the mid-2010s). Turning to the overall study: To test whether fetal clonotypes persist, the study used deep sequencing on TCR alpha and beta repertoires from monozygotic twins, unrelated adults of various ages, and cord blood. To rule out contamination, replicate twin experiments were performed at different times with different library preparation protocols. What the work shows at the level of the full study, not this receptor alone: Because the same donors could not be followed over many years, the conclusions depended on cross-sectional statistical analysis. Compared with coincidental sharing between unrelated individuals, an excess of low generation-probability sequences was observed among out-of-frame TCR alpha sequences shared between twins. Invariant T cells such as MAIT and iNKT could partly confound zero-insertion analyses, though diverse VJ usage argued against this for most clonotypes. Abundant cord blood beta clonotypes had fewer insertions, young adult naive repertoires showed a similar but weaker trend, and memory repertoires showed no such trend. In monozygotic twins, recombination models systematically underestimated out-of-frame TCR alpha sharing, but the models matched the sharing seen between unrelated individuals. The excess sharing between twins in beta out-of-frame sequences was weaker because fewer shared sequences reduced the signal-to-noise ratio.

The sample was also linked to a second study, of yellow fever vaccine responses in identical twins. The second study, in turn, reports: The T cell response to vaccination in identical twins was reported by the authors to appear partly convergent and partly personalized. The study precisely tracked vaccine-responding T cell clones in identical twins.

Material for sequencing was CD8+ T cells sorted from blood. This chain is built from TRBV7-3 and TRBJ2-1, with no reliable assignment of the D segment. This TCR derives from a woman younger than 35 in good health. This receptor has the CDR3 CASSLTVKPYNEQFF. In nucleotide form, the sequence is TGTGCCAGCAGCTTAACCGTTAAACCCTACAATGAGCAGTTCTTC.